This is a list of T cell receptor beta chains from one sample in a study of identical twins. TCRdb itself ran the 5' RACE reads through MiXCR, one entry per CDR3 protein. The sample has 1.5 million to 2 million distinct CDR3 sequences, roughly 35% seen once; the top ten hold approximately 0.29%. The sequencing sample was made of cord blood. These receptors all stem from a newborn girl in good health. The CDR3 runs from the conserved cysteine through the conserved F or W. A D gene is named only where the DNA matches it firmly. Clone size is given for some rows only: seen once, a few or many times, or a class if the clone is expanded.

J gene: TRBJ2-1
V gene: TRBV10-3
clone size: few
D gene: -
CDR3 DNA: TGTGCCATCAGTGAGTCCCAGGCGAGGAATGAGCAGTTCTTC
CDR3 protein: CAISESQARNEQFF

J gene: TRBJ1-6
V gene: TRBV7-9
clone size: -
D gene: TRBD1
CDR3 DNA: TGTGCCAGCAGCGTTCGGACAGGAGGCTCCTATAATTCACCCCTCCACTTT
CDR3 protein: CASSVRTGGSYNSPLHF

J gene: TRBJ2-7
V gene: TRBV24-1
clone size: few
D gene: TRBD1
CDR3 DNA: TGTGCCACCAGTGATTTCCACTCCGGGACAGCTTGGTACGAGCAGTACTTC
CDR3 protein: CATSDFHSGTAWYEQYF

J gene: TRBJ1-1
V gene: TRBV10-1
clone size: -
D gene: TRBD1
CDR3 DNA: TGCGCCGGACCGGGACAGGGGGCATCTGAAGCTTTCTTT
CDR3 protein: CAGPGQGASEAFF

J gene: TRBJ2-7
V gene: TRBV20-1
clone size: few
D gene: -
CDR3 DNA: TGCAGTGTTACGAGACAGTCCTACGAGCAGTACTTC
CDR3 protein: CSVTRQSYEQYF

J gene: TRBJ2-6
V gene: TRBV19
clone size: -
D gene: -
CDR3 DNA: TGTGCCAGTACTAGGGCAGCCTACTCTGGGGCCAACGTCCTGACTTTC
CDR3 protein: CASTRAAYSGANVLTF

J gene: TRBJ2-1
V gene: TRBV20-1
clone size: -
D gene: TRBD2
CDR3 DNA: TGCAGTGCTAGAGGACTAGCGGGGCCCTCAGGAACCCAGTTCTTC
CDR3 protein: CSARGLAGPSGTQFF

J gene: TRBJ2-4
V gene: TRBV12-3/TRBV12-4
clone size: many
D gene: TRBD2
CDR3 DNA: TGTGCCAGCTCCCCGACTAGCGGGAGAAACATTCAGTACTTC
CDR3 protein: CASSPTSGRNIQYF

J gene: TRBJ1-2
V gene: TRBV21-1
clone size: -
D gene: -
CDR3 DNA: TGTGCCAGCAGCAAAGCGCTGGGACAGGGCTATGGCTACACCTTC
CDR3 protein: CASSKALGQGYGYTF

J gene: TRBJ2-7
V gene: TRBV29-1
clone size: -
D gene: TRBD2
CDR3 DNA: TGCAGCGCCCGCGGGGGGCGCGCGGACGAGCAGTACTTC
CDR3 protein: CSARGGRADEQYF

J gene: TRBJ2-2
V gene: TRBV13
clone size: once
D gene: TRBD2
CDR3 DNA: TGTGCCAGCAGCTTAGCGCTAGCGGGAGCGAACACCGGGGAGCTGTTTTTT
CDR3 protein: CASSLALAGANTGELFF

J gene: TRBJ1-2
V gene: TRBV9
clone size: -
D gene: -
CDR3 DNA: TGTGCCAGCAGCGTGGACTTCTATGGCTACACCTTC
CDR3 protein: CASSVDFYGYTF

J gene: TRBJ2-3
V gene: TRBV4-2
clone size: few
D gene: TRBD2
CDR3 DNA: TGTGCCAGCAGCCAAGATCGGACTAGCGAGACAGATACGCAGTATTTT
CDR3 protein: CASSQDRTSETDTQYF

J gene: TRBJ2-3
V gene: TRBV11-1
clone size: -
D gene: TRBD2
CDR3 DNA: TGTGCCAGCAGCTTTTTTGGACGCTCGACTAGCGGGAGGGCTAACACAGATACGCAGTATTTT
CDR3 protein: CASSFFGRSTSGRANTDTQYF

J gene: TRBJ2-6
V gene: TRBV11-2
clone size: -
D gene: -
CDR3 DNA: TGTGCCAGCGCTCTGACTGGGGCCAACGTCCTGACTTTC
CDR3 protein: CASALTGANVLTF

J gene: TRBJ1-3
V gene: TRBV16
clone size: -
D gene: -
CDR3 DNA: TGTGCCAGCAAGCCGGCAGGAACCTCTGGAAACACCATATATTTT
CDR3 protein: CASKPAGTSGNTIYF

J gene: TRBJ1-4
V gene: TRBV5-1
clone size: few
D gene: -
CDR3 DNA: TGCGCCAGCAGCTTGGAAGGACTAGCTGAAAAACTGTTTTTT
CDR3 protein: CASSLEGLAEKLFF

J gene: TRBJ2-1
V gene: TRBV9
clone size: -
D gene: TRBD1
CDR3 DNA: TGTGCCAGCAGCCCACAAAACAGGGGGGTCCACAATAAGCAGTTCTTC
CDR3 protein: CASSPQNRGVHNKQFF

J gene: TRBJ1-2
V gene: TRBV6-6
clone size: few
D gene: TRBD1
CDR3 DNA: TGTGCCAGCAGTACGCGAACACAGGGGGCCTATGGCTACACCTTC
CDR3 protein: CASSTRTQGAYGYTF

J gene: TRBJ2-1
V gene: TRBV2
clone size: few
D gene: -
CDR3 DNA: TGTGCCAGCAGTGAAATGCCGGACAGGGGAAAATCGGGGGGGCACAATGAGCAGTTCTTC
CDR3 protein: CASSEMPDRGKSGGHNEQFF

J gene: TRBJ2-3
V gene: TRBV2
clone size: once
D gene: -
CDR3 DNA: TGTGCCAGCAGTGAGACGTATCCAGATACGCAGTATTTT
CDR3 protein: CASSETYPDTQYF

J gene: TRBJ1-3
V gene: TRBV20-1
clone size: -
D gene: -
CDR3 DNA: TGCAGTGTAGCTCCCAGGGGAAAAGGAAACACCATATATTTT
CDR3 protein: CSVAPRGKGNTIYF

J gene: TRBJ2-5
V gene: TRBV12-3/TRBV12-4
clone size: -
D gene: -
CDR3 DNA: TGTGCCAGCAGTAAGCGCCCGGTGGCGGCCCAGTACTTC
CDR3 protein: CASSKRPVAAQYF

J gene: TRBJ1-2
V gene: TRBV28
clone size: few
D gene: -
CDR3 DNA: TGTGCCAGCAGTTTAGGGCAGGGGTCGTTCTATGGCTACACCTTC
CDR3 protein: CASSLGQGSFYGYTF

J gene: TRBJ2-7
V gene: TRBV12-3/TRBV12-4
clone size: many
D gene: -
CDR3 DNA: TGTGCCAGCAGGCCCGGGACTCTCTCCTACGAGCAGTACTTC
CDR3 protein: CASRPGTLSYEQYF

J gene: TRBJ2-3
V gene: TRBV5-1
clone size: many
D gene: -
CDR3 DNA: TGCGCCAGCAGCCATTTGACGGGAGTGGGGTCAGATACGCAGTATTTT
CDR3 protein: CASSHLTGVGSDTQYF

J gene: TRBJ1-1
V gene: TRBV4-2
clone size: -
D gene: -
CDR3 DNA: TGTGCCAGCAGCCAAGGAAAGTACAGGTACACTGAAGCTTTCTTT
CDR3 protein: CASSQGKYRYTEAFF

J gene: TRBJ2-3
V gene: TRBV12-3/TRBV12-4
clone size: -
D gene: TRBD2
CDR3 DNA: TGTGCCAGCATTCTGGGGGGAGGGGCAGATACGCAGTATTTT
CDR3 protein: CASILGGGADTQYF

J gene: TRBJ1-1
V gene: TRBV29-1
clone size: few
D gene: -
CDR3 DNA: TGCAGCGTTGCGTCATTGGGGGATCTGAACACTGAAGCTTTCTTT
CDR3 protein: CSVASLGDLNTEAFF

J gene: TRBJ2-1
V gene: TRBV20-1
clone size: -
D gene: TRBD2
CDR3 DNA: TGCAGTGCTAGGGGAGCGGGAGAAGGGATTTACAATGAGCAGTTCTTC
CDR3 protein: CSARGAGEGIYNEQFF

J gene: TRBJ2-3
V gene: TRBV24-1
clone size: many
D gene: TRBD1
CDR3 DNA: TGTGCCACCAGTGATTTGGGGACAGGGGGCACAGATACGCAGTATTTT
CDR3 protein: CATSDLGTGGTDTQYF

J gene: TRBJ2-7
V gene: TRBV20-1
clone size: -
D gene: TRBD1
CDR3 DNA: TGCAGCGCTAGGTACAGGGGATCCTACTACGAGCAGTACTTC
CDR3 protein: CSARYRGSYYEQYF

J gene: TRBJ2-2
V gene: TRBV10-3
clone size: -
D gene: TRBD2
CDR3 DNA: TGTGCCATCAGTGAAATAGCGGGGAGTTACACCGGGGAGCTGTTTTTT
CDR3 protein: CAISEIAGSYTGELFF

J gene: TRBJ2-5
V gene: TRBV7-2
clone size: few
D gene: -
CDR3 DNA: TGTGCCAGCAGCCTTACCCACTTCATGGCCCAGTACTTC
CDR3 protein: CASSLTHFMAQYF

J gene: TRBJ2-1
V gene: TRBV10-1
clone size: few
D gene: -
CDR3 DNA: TGCGCCAGCAGTGAGTCGTGGCAATCCTACAATGAGCAGTTCTTC
CDR3 protein: CASSESWQSYNEQFF

J gene: TRBJ2-2
V gene: TRBV12-3/TRBV12-4
clone size: few
D gene: -
CDR3 DNA: TGTGCCAGCAGTTTTCTGGGGGCGAGCACCGGGGAGCTGTTTTTT
CDR3 protein: CASSFLGASTGELFF

J gene: TRBJ1-2
V gene: TRBV12-3/TRBV12-4
clone size: -
D gene: -
CDR3 DNA: TGTGCCAGCAGTTTAGCGGGGAACAGGGATCATGGCTACACCTTC
CDR3 protein: CASSLAGNRDHGYTF

J gene: TRBJ2-1
V gene: TRBV29-1
clone size: few
D gene: TRBD2
CDR3 DNA: TGCAGCGGGACTAGCGGAACCTCCAATGAGCAGTTCTTC
CDR3 protein: CSGTSGTSNEQFF

J gene: TRBJ1-2
V gene: TRBV10-3
clone size: -
D gene: -
CDR3 DNA: TGTGCCATCAGACCCCAGGGGTTCCTCTACTATGGCTACACCTTC
CDR3 protein: CAIRPQGFLYYGYTF

J gene: TRBJ2-5
V gene: TRBV5-1
clone size: many
D gene: -
CDR3 DNA: TGCGCCAGCAGCTTGACTAGTTTACAGGAGACCCAGTACTTC
CDR3 protein: CASSLTSLQETQYF

J gene: TRBJ1-3
V gene: TRBV20-1
clone size: once
D gene: -
CDR3 DNA: TGCAGTGCTAGGGGGTGGGGCGAAACCTCTGGAAACACCATATATTTT
CDR3 protein: CSARGWGETSGNTIYF

J gene: TRBJ1-4
V gene: TRBV10-1
clone size: -
D gene: -
CDR3 DNA: TGCGCCAGCAGTGAGGTGGGGACACCCGAAAAACTGTTTTTT
CDR3 protein: CASSEVGTPEKLFF

J gene: TRBJ1-5
V gene: TRBV28
clone size: -
D gene: -
CDR3 DNA: TGTGCCAGCAGTTTATCCGCGCGACCCCAGCATTTT
CDR3 protein: CASSLSARPQHF

J gene: TRBJ1-2
V gene: TRBV6-5
clone size: -
D gene: -
CDR3 DNA: TGTGCCAGCAGTTACTTCGTCGGCGTCAGTATTAACTATGGCTACACCTTC
CDR3 protein: CASSYFVGVSINYGYTF

J gene: TRBJ2-1
V gene: TRBV20-1
clone size: -
D gene: -
CDR3 DNA: TGCAGTGCTAGAGATGGGGCGGGAAGGAACAATGAGCAGTTCTTC
CDR3 protein: CSARDGAGRNNEQFF